This is a list of T cell receptor beta chains from one sample in a study of breast tumors, draining lymph nodes, adjacent tissues. Each CDR3 protein gets one entry after TCRdb re-called the multiplex PCR reads with MiXCR. The table shows approximately 150,000 distinct CDR3 sequences, with approximately 30% occurring only once. The specimen was axillary lymph node tissue. Receptors originate from a female donor with breast cancer. Some clones in this sample may be carry-over from other donors' samples. CDR3s include the opening cysteine and the closing phenylalanine or tryptophan. A D gene is named only where the DNA matches it firmly. Expanded clones are given a class, and other clones once, few, many or no size at all.

>.|TRBV7-8|many|TRBJ1-1
TGTGCCAGCAGCTTAGGACTCTCAGGGGCTGAAGCTTTCTTT
CASSLGLSGAEAFF
>.|TRBV14|many|TRBJ2-5
TGTGCCAGCAGCCTTCGAAGCTACCAAGAGACCCAGTACTTC
CASSLRSYQETQYF
>.|TRBV2|many|TRBJ2-2
TGTGCCAGCAGGGCGGGGGCAGGCACCGGGGAGCTGTTTTTT
CASRAGAGTGELFF
>.|TRBV27|many|TRBJ2-2
TGTGCCAGCAGTTTATGGGGCGAGACAGTCACCCGGGAGCTGTTTTTT
CASSLWGETVTRELFF
>TRBD1|TRBV28|many|TRBJ1-2
TGTGCCAGCAGTTTACCCCCGACAGGGATCTCCGATGGCTACACCTTC
CASSLPPTGISDGYTF
>.|TRBV7-3|.|TRBJ1-3
TGTGCCAGCAGCTTAAATGCTCCAACCGGTGGAAACACCCTATATTTC
CASSLNAPTGGNTLYF
>TRBD1|TRBV5-4|.|TRBJ1-2
TGTGCCAGCAGAAAGGACAGGGAGGGGAACTATGGCTACACCTTC
CASRKDREGNYGYTF
>TRBD2|TRBV10-3|.|TRBJ2-5
TGTGCCATCGGCCCGGGGGGCGGGGGGGCGGGGGAGCCCCAGTACTTC
CAIGPGGGGAGEPQYF
>.|TRBV7-8|few|TRBJ1-1
TGTGCCAGCAGCTTAGCGCTTCAGAGAGAAGCTTTCTTT
CASSLALQREAFF
>.|TRBV7-9|once|TRBJ1-5
TGTGCCAGCAGCGCGGAGGGGGCCCAGCATTTT
CASSAEGAQHF
>TRBD2|TRBV12-3/TRBV12-4|many|TRBJ2-3
TGTGCCAGCAGTTTTCTGGCGGGGGGGAGTGGCACAGATACGCAGTATTTT
CASSFLAGGSGTDTQYF
>TRBD1|TRBV12-3/TRBV12-4|many|TRBJ1-6
TGTGCCAGCAGCCCCGACAGGGGAAGTTCACCCCTCCACTTT
CASSPDRGSSPLHF
>.|TRBV5-6|many|TRBJ2-3
TGTGCCAGCAGCTTGGTATCGGAGACCCCGCAGTATTTT
CASSLVSETPQYF
>.|TRBV5-8|.|TRBJ1-6
TGTGCCAGCAGCTTGGGACAGTACAGCTCACCGGGAGGGTTCCGTTCACCCCTCCACTTT
CASSLGQYSSPGGFRSPLHF
>TRBD1|TRBV19|.|TRBJ1-2
TGTGCCAGTACCCCAGGGACAGGAGCTAACTATGGCTACACCTTC
CASTPGTGANYGYTF
>.|TRBV20-1|many|TRBJ1-2
TGCAGTGCTCTTCAAACATATGGCTACACCTTC
CSALQTYGYTF
>TRBD2|TRBV28|few|TRBJ2-1
TGTGCCAGCAGACCTCCGGGACTAGGCGGCAATGAGCAGTTCTTC
CASRPPGLGGNEQFF
>.|TRBV5-6|many|TRBJ1-2
TGTGCCAGCAGCTTGGGGCGGAGGAGCTCCTATGGCTACACCTTC
CASSLGRRSSYGYTF
>.|TRBV2|many|TRBJ1-1
TGTGCCAGCAGTGAGAGGGTGAACACTGAAGCTTTCTTT
CASSERVNTEAFF
>.|TRBV12-3/TRBV12-4|many|TRBJ1-4
TGTGCCAGCAGTGACACTACGGGACTACGCGAAAAACTGTTTTTT
CASSDTTGLREKLFF
>TRBD1|TRBV30|.|TRBJ2-3
TGTGCCTGGAGTCGGACAGGGGGCCCGGATACGCAGTATTTT
CAWSRTGGPDTQYF
>.|TRBV4-1|many|TRBJ1-3
TGCGCCAGCTCAGTCTCTGGAAACACCATATATTTT
CASSVSGNTIYF
>.|TRBV19|many|TRBJ2-7
TGTGCCAGTAGTATCGCAGGGACGTGGGCTGACGAGCAGTACTTC
CASSIAGTWADEQYF
>TRBD1|TRBV5-5|many|TRBJ1-2
TGTGCCAGCAGCTTGGGGACAGGGATCAGCTATGGCTACACCTTC
CASSLGTGISYGYTF
>TRBD2|TRBV7-9|.|TRBJ2-1
TGTGCCAGCAGCTCGGGACTAGCGGGGGGATCCTACAATGAGCAGTTCTTC
CASSSGLAGGSYNEQFF
>.|TRBV20-1|.|TRBJ2-3
TGCAGTGCTAGAGCTAAGCCGGGATTTACAGATACGCAGTATTTT
CSARAKPGFTDTQYF